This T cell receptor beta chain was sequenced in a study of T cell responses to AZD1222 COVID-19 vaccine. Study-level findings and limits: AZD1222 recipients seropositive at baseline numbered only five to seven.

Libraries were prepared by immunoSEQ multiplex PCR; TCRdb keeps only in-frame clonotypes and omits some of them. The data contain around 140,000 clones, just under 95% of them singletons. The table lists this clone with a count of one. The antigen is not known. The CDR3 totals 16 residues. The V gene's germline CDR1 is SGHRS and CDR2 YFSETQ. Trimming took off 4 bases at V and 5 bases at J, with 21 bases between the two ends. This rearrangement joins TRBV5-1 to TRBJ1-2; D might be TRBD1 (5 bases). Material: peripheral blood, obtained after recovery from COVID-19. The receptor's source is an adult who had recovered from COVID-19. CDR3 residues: CASSLGGSPGSYGYTF. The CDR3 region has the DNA TGCGCCAGCAGCCTCGGGGGGTCGCCCGGGTCGTATGGCTACACCTTC.